Listed below are T cell receptor beta chains from one sample, sequenced in a study of CD8 T cells in Susac syndrome. TCRdb re-called the immunoSEQ multiplex PCR reads through MiXCR, storing one row per CDR3 protein. This table holds some 150,000 distinct CDR3 sequences, approximately 94% found once. Sequencing input: CD8+ T cells from PBMCs. The receptors stem from a human donor with multiple sclerosis. The CDR3 runs from the conserved cysteine through the conserved F or W. A D gene is named only where the DNA matches it firmly. For some rows the clone size is stated as once, few or many, or as a class when expanded; others skip it.

TRBD1 TRBJ2-2 - TRBV3-1 CASRPDRGPPGELFF TGTGCCAGCAGACCGGACAGGGGGCCTCCCGGGGAGCTGTTTTTT
- TRBJ1-1 - TRBV20-1 CSATEENTEAFF TGCAGTGCAACTGAAGAGAACACTGAAGCTTTCTTT
TRBD1 TRBJ1-1 - TRBV30 CAWSDRGMAEAFF TGTGCCTGGAGTGACAGGGGGATGGCTGAAGCTTTCTTT
TRBD1 TRBJ1-3 - TRBV5-6 CASSGGDRLSGNTIYF TGTGCCAGCAGCGGGGGGGACAGGCTCTCTGGAAACACCATATATTTT
- TRBJ2-7 - TRBV6-2/TRBV6-3 CASRLLGDPYSYEQYF TGTGCCAGCCGCCTTCTTGGGGACCCCTACTCCTACGAGCAGTACTTC
- TRBJ2-5 - TRBV7-2 CASSLAPEEETQYF TGTGCCAGCAGCTTAGCGCCGGAAGAAGAGACCCAGTACTTC
TRBD1 TRBJ1-2 once TRBV28 CASSSHGPGRGLNYGYTF TGTGCCAGCAGTTCCCATGGTCCGGGGAGGGGGCTTAACTATGGCTACACCTTC
- TRBJ1-3 - TRBV7-9 CASSLGGRLAGNTIYF TGTGCCAGCAGCTTAGGAGGACGTCTCGCTGGAAACACCATATATTTT
TRBD2 TRBJ2-7 - TRBV27 CASSSHRVTSGVDYEQYF TGTGCCAGCAGTTCCCACAGGGTAACTAGCGGGGTTGATTACGAGCAGTACTTC
- TRBJ2-7 - TRBV3-1 CASSQEKATRYEQYF TGTGCCAGCAGCCAAGAAAAGGCTACCCGGTACGAGCAGTACTTC
- TRBJ2-1 - TRBV2 CASLSAGYEQFF TGTGCCAGCCTGAGCGCAGGGTATGAGCAGTTCTTC
TRBD1 TRBJ2-5 - TRBV12-3/TRBV12-4 CASSGTGFNQETQYF TGTGCCAGCAGTGGGACAGGGTTTAACCAAGAGACCCAGTACTTC
- TRBJ1-1 - TRBV14 CASSRFASLGSEAFF TGTGCCAGCAGCCGGTTTGCGTCATTGGGCAGTGAAGCTTTCTTT